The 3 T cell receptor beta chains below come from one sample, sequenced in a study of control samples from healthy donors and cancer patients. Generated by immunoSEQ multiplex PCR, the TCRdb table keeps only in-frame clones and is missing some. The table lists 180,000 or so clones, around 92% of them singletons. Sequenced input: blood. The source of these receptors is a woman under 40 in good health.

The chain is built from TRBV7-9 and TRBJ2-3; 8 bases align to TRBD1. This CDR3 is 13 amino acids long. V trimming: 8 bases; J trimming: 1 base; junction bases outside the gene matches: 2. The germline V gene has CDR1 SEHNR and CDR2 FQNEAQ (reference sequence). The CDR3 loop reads CASGTGGTDTQYF. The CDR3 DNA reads TGTGCCAGCGGGACAGGAGGCACAGATACGCAGTATTTT.

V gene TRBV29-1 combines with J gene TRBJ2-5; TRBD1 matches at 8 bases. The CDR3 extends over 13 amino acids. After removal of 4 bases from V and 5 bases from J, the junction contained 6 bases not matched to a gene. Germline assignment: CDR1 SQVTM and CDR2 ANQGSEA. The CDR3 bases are TGCAGCGTTGGACAGGGGCCGGGGGAGACCCAGTACTTC. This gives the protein CSVGQGPGETQYF.

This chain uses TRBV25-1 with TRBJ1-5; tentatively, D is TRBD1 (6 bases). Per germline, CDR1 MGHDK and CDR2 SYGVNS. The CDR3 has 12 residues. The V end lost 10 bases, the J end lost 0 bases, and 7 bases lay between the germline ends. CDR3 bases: TGTGCCACAGGGGATAGCAATCAGCCCCAGCATTTT. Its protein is CATGDSNQPQHF. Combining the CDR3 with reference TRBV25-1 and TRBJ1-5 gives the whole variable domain EADIYQTPRYLVIGTGKKITLECSQTMGHDKMYWYQQDPGMELHLIHYSYGVNSTEKGDLSSESTVSRIRTEHFPLTLESARPSHTSQYLCATGDSNQPQHFGDGTRLSIL.